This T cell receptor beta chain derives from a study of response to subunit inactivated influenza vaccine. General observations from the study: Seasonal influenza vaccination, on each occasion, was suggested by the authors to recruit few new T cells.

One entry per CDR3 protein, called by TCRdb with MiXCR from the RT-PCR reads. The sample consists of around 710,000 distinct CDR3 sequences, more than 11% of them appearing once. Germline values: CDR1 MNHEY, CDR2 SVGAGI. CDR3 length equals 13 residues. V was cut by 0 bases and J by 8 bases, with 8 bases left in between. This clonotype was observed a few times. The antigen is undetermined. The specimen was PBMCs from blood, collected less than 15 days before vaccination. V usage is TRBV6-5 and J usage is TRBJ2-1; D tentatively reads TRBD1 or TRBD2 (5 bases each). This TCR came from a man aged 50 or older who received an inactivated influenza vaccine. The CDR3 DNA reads TGTGCCAGCAGTTACTCGATGGGACATGAGCAGTTCTTC. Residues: CASSYSMGHEQFF.